This T cell receptor beta chain is from a study of blood T cell repertoires in COVID-19. Background on the study: COVID-19 samples collected from the United States, Italy and Spain covered acute and convalescent phases. Sources were T cells, B-cell-depleted T cells, or PBMCs; the material itself was cDNA or gDNA.

Seattle participants joined during active infection and were tracked over time. Germline CDR1 reads MNHNS; CDR2 reads SASEGT. The CDR3 spans 18 residues. V lost 3 bases, J lost 0 bases, and 15 bases lay in between. This clone was counted once. In the original processing: How many nucleated cells were present was estimated from reference gene primer amplification. The table came from immunoSEQ multiplex PCR; TCRdb's copy has only in-frame clones and leaves some out. The V and J calls and clone size were taken over from that table, and D and trimming were inferred from the DNA. This table has roughly 90,000 clones, roughly 90% appearing once.

V is TRBV6-1 and J is TRBJ1-6, with D maybe TRBD1 (5 bases). The receptor's source is a man aged 45-65 years with COVID-19, enrolled during active disease. The specimen was peripheral blood. The CDR3 sequence: CASSEIQASNSYNSPLHF. CDR3 nucleotide sequence: TGTGCCAGCAGTGAGATACAGGCTTCCAACTCCTATAATTCACCCCTCCACTTT.